The 13 T cell receptor beta chains below were found in one sample sequenced in a study of blood T cells in healthy people across ages. Combining a sample-barcoded 5' primer with a J-beta primer mix, a second PCR ran for 7 to 11 cycles. TCRdb ran MiXCR on the 5' RACE reads and lists one entry per CDR3 protein. The sample gives 1.5 million to 1.9 million distinct CDR3 sequences, roughly 43% of which show up once; roughly 3.7% is in the top ten. The sample was blood. The receptor source for this set is a woman aged 18-35 years in good health.

The rearrangement links TRBV20-1 to TRBJ1-2, with a tentative D call TRBD1 (5 bases). V lost 1 base, J lost 4 bases, and 10 bases lay in between. The CDR3 loop spans 13 amino acids. Germline-derived CDR1 and CDR2 are DFQATT and SNEGSKA (reference sequence). CDR3: CSARGGFTYGYTF. The CDR3, as DNA: TGCAGTGCTAGAGGGGGCTTTACCTATGGCTACACCTTC.

Ten or more counts support this clonotype. The chain links TRBV18 to TRBJ2-6; TRBD1 or TRBD2 may be the D gene (5 bases each). The CDR3 contains 18 residues. Germline V CDR1 and CDR2: KGHSH, LQKENI. Trimming removed 3 bases from V and 0 bases from J, with 15 bases in between. In DNA form, the CDR3 reads TGTGCCAGCTCACCCATGGGGACGGCGATCTCTGGGGCCAACGTCCTGACTTTC. It is translated as CASSPMGTAISGANVLTF. The full variable domain, rest sourced from reference TRBV18 and TRBJ2-6, is NAGVMQNPRHLVRRRGQEARLRCSPMKGHSHVYWYRQLPEEGLKFMVYLQKENIIDESGMPKERFSAEFPKEGPSILRIQQVVRGDSAAYFCASSPMGTAISGANVLTFGAGSRLTVL.

As concerns this clonotype: Since the CDR3 does not end with the conserved phenylalanine or tryptophan, this likely comes from a read error. The rearrangement joins TRBV5-4 to TRBJ2-1; 10 nucleotides match TRBD2. The CDR3 runs 16 residues. Germline CDR1 reads SGHNT; CDR2 reads YYREEE (reference sequence). Trimming took 3 bases from V and 7 from J; bases not matched to a gene: 10. As DNA, the CDR3 is TGTGCCAGCAGCTGGACTAGCGGTCGAGCGGGGAATGAGCAGTTCTTA. Its protein is CASSWTSGRAGNEQFL.

The chain employs TRBV7-2 and TRBJ2-5, with 7 bases aligning to TRBD2. Unmatched junction bases numbered 7, after V lost 4 bases and J lost 5 bases. The CDR3 runs 14 residues. Germline CDR1 is SGHTA and CDR2 is FQGNSA. The CDR3 protein is CASSYGLGQETQYF. CDR3 nucleotide sequence: TGTGCCAGCAGCTATGGACTAGGCCAGGAGACCCAGTACTTC. Filled out from reference TRBV7-2 and TRBJ2-5, the complete variable domain reads GAGVSQSPSNKVTEKGKDVELRCDPISGHTALYWYRQSLGQGLEFLIYFQGNSAPDKSGLPSDRFSAERTGGSVSTLTIQRTQQEDSAVYLCASSYGLGQETQYFGPGTRLLVL.

The V gene is TRBV20-1, the J gene TRBJ1-3, with 7 bases lining up with TRBD1. Unmatched junction bases numbered 9, after V lost 6 bases and J lost 1 base. In germline, CDR1 is DFQATT, CDR2 SNEGSKA (reference sequence). The CDR3 length is 15 residues. The CDR3 DNA is TGCAGTGCCAGACAGGGCCCTCTATCTGGAAACACCATATATTTT. This translates into CSARQGPLSGNTIYF.

The rearrangement links TRBV25-1 to TRBJ2-5; a possible D gene is TRBD2 (6 bases). The J call may be wrong; the DNA end is better matched by TRBJ2-7. Per germline, CDR1 MGHDK and CDR2 SYGVNS. This CDR3 comprises 14 residues. CDR3 sequence: CASSMAGILNEQYF. The CDR3 bases are TGTGCCAGCAGTATGGCGGGAATCCTCAACGAGCAGTACTTC.

This clonotype was observed a handful of times. J is TRBJ1-2 and V is TRBV2; TRBD1 agrees at 9 bases. Germline V gene sequence: CDR1 SNHLY, CDR2 FYNNEI. Trimming cost V 6 bases and J 7 bases; bases outside gene matches: 3. The CDR3 length is 12 residues. CDR3 nucleotides: TGTGCCAGCAGGAAGGGACAGGGTGGCTACACCTTC. Its protein product is CASRKGQGGYTF.

This rearrangement joins TRBV12-3 or TRBV12-4 to TRBJ2-4, with D unresolved. The CDR3 is 13 amino acids. Trimming cost V 7 bases and J 2 bases, with 9 bases left between them. The CDR3 region has the DNA TGTGCCAGCAAAAATCTGTCCAAAAACATTCAGTACTTC. Amino acids: CASKNLSKNIQYF.

The chain uses TRBV5-1 and TRBJ2-5; D might be TRBD1 (6 bases). Trimming removed 4 bases from V and 1 base from J, with 14 bases in between. Germline loops: CDR1 SGHRS, CDR2 YFSETQ. The CDR3 is 15 residues long. The CDR3 sequence is CASSPGTLTQETQYF. CDR3 nucleotide sequence: TGCGCCAGCAGCCCGGGGACACTAACCCAAGAGACCCAGTACTTC. Using reference TRBV5-1 and TRBJ2-5 for the parts outside the CDR3, the full variable domain is KAGVTQTPRYLIKTRGQQVTLSCSPISGHRSVSWYQQTPGQGLQFLFEYFSETQRNKGNFPGRFSGRQFSNSRSEMNVSTLELGDSALYLCASSPGTLTQETQYFGPGTRLLVL.

This clonotype was counted between two and nine times. V and J are TRBV25-1 and TRBJ2-1; 7 bases line up with TRBD1. Matching the DNA end better, TRBJ2-7 makes the J call doubtful. Per the germline V gene, CDR1 is MGHDK and CDR2 is SYGVNS. The length of the CDR3 is 18 residues. CDR3 in amino acids: CASSESGRKQGSYNEQYF. CDR3 DNA: TGTGCCAGCAGTGAAAGCGGCCGAAAACAGGGGTCCTACAATGAGCAGTACTTC.

This clonotype was recorded only once. The chain has TRBV4-1 and TRBJ2-3; 10 nucleotides line up with TRBD2. CDR1 is MGHRA, CDR2 YSYEKL, per germline. The V and J ends lost 1 base and 0 bases, in that order; junction bases with no gene match: 7. This CDR3 has 18 amino acids. The CDR3 region is CASSQGTLAGPSTDTQYF. The CDR3 bases are TGCGCCAGCAGCCAAGGGACACTAGCGGGACCCAGCACAGATACGCAGTATTTT.

This clonotype has a handful of counts. This chain links TRBV4-3 with TRBJ2-5, with 12 bases matching TRBD2. Looked up from germline, CDR1 is LGHNA and CDR2 is YSLEER. With 4 bases clipped from V and 5 bases from J, the junction kept 5 bases outside the gene matches. This CDR3 spans 15 amino acids. The CDR3 region has the DNA TGCGCCAGCAGCCGTGAGACTAGCGGGAGTGAGACCCAGTACTTC. It is translated as CASSRETSGSETQYF.

The chain couples TRBV12-3 or TRBV12-4 to TRBJ2-2, with 7 bases identical to TRBD1. The CDR3 contains 15 residues. Losses at the gene ends were 4 bases for V and 6 bases for J; bases not matched to a gene: 8. Written as DNA, the CDR3 is TGTGCCAGCAGTTCTAGACAGGGTCACGCCGGGGAGCTGTTTTTT. Encoded protein: CASSSRQGHAGELFF.